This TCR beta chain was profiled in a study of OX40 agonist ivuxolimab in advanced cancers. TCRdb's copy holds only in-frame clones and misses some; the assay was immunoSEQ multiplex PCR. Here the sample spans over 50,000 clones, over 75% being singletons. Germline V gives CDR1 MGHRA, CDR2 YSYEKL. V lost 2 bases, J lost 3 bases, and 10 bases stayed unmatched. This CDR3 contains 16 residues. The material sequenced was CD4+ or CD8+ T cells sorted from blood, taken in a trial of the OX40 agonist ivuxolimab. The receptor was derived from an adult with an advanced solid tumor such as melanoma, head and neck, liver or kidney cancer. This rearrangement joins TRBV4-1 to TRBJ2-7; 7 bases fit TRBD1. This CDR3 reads CASSQLWDSVIYEQYF. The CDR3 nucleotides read TGCGCCAGCAGCCAACTCTGGGACAGTGTAATCTACGAGCAGTACTTC.